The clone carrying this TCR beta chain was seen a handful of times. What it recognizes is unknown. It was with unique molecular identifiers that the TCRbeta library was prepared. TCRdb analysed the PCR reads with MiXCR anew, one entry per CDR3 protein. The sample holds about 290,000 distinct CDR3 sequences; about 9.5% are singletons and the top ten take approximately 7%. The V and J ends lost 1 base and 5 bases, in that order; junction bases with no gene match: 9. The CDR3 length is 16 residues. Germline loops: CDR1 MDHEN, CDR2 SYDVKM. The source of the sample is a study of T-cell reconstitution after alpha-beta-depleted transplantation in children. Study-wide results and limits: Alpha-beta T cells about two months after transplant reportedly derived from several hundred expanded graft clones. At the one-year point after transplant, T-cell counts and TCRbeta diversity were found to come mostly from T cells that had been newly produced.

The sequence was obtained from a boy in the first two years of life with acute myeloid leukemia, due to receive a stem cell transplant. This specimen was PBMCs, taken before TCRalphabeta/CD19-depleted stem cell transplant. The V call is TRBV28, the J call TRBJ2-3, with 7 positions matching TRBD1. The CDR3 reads CASSLLTGSTGDTQYF. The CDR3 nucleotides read TGTGCCAGCAGTTTATTGACAGGGTCAACGGGAGATACGCAGTATTTT.